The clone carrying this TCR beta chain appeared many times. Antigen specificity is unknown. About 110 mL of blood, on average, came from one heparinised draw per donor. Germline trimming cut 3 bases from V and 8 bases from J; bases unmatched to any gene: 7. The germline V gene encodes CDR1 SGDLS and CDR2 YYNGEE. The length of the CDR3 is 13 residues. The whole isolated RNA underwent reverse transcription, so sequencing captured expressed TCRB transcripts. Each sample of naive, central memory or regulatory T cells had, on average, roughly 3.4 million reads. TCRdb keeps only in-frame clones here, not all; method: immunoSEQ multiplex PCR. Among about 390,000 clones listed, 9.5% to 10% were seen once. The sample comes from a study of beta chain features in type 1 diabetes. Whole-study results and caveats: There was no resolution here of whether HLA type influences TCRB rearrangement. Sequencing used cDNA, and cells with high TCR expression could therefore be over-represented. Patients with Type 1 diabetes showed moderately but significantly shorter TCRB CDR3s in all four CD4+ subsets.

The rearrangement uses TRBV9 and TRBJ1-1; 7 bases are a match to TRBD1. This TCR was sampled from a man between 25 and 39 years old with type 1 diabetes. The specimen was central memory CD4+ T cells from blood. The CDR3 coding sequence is TGTGCCAGCAGCGGGGGACAGTACAGAGAAGCTTTCTTT. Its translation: CASSGGQYREAFF.